The sequence of this TCR beta chain was determined in a study of blood T cells in healthy people across ages. V was cut by 0 bases and J by 0 bases, with 8 bases left in between. Germline loops: CDR1 SQVTM, CDR2 ANQGSEA. This CDR3 is 14 amino acids long. Together with a sample-barcoded 5' primer, a J-beta primer mix was included in a second PCR lasting 7 to 11 cycles. TCRdb re-analysed the 5' RACE reads in MiXCR, keeping a single row per CDR3 protein. Here the sample spans over 1,500,000 distinct CDR3 sequences, around 42% being singletons. The chain employs TRBV29-1 and TRBJ1-1; no definite D call. The receptor's source is a human donor in good health. Sequenced sample: blood. This CDR3 is CSVEDPQMNTEAFF. Here the CDR3 DNA reads TGCAGCGTTGAAGATCCACAGATGAACACTGAAGCTTTCTTT.